These 24 T cell receptor beta chains were sequenced from one sample in a study of T cells after yellow fever vaccination. TCRdb fed the 5' RACE reads into MiXCR, producing one record per CDR3 protein. The sample carries 250,000 to 350,000 distinct CDR3 sequences, about 4.5% recorded once. The material sequenced was PBMCs, taken 15 days after the yellow fever booster vaccination. These receptors all come from a man aged 18 to 35 who received the YFV17D yellow fever vaccine.

This clonotype was found many times. This chain joins TRBV5-6 and TRBJ2-1, with 9 bases lining up with TRBD2. From germline, CDR1 is SGHDT and CDR2 YYEEEE. Trimming took 0 bases from V and 3 from J; bases not matched to a gene: 1. This CDR3 is 15 amino acids long. The CDR3 nucleotides read TGTGCCAGCAGCTTGGCTAGCGGGGTCTACAATGAGCAGTTCTTC. It codes for CASSLASGVYNEQFF. The whole variable domain, filled in from reference TRBV5-6 and TRBJ2-1, reads DAGVTQSPTHLIKTRGQQVTLRCSPKSGHDTVSWYQQALGQGPQFIFQYYEEEERQRGNFPDRFSGHQFPNYSSELNVNALLLGDSALYLCASSLASGVYNEQFFGPGTRLTVL.

In this sample, this clonotype turned up a few times. V gene TRBV6-2 or TRBV6-3 combines with J gene TRBJ2-3; D is perhaps TRBD2 (6 bases). CDR3 size: 13 residues. Germline V gives CDR1 MNHEY, CDR2 SVGEGT. The V gene lost 6 bases and the J gene lost 2 bases, with 9 bases spanning the gap. This CDR3 reads CASRGLHTDTQYF. The CDR3 nucleotides are TGTGCCAGCAGGGGACTCCACACAGATACGCAGTATTTT.

In its sample, this clonotype was seen many times. This chain uses TRBV24-1 with TRBJ2-1; 10 positions match TRBD2. This CDR3 is 14 amino acids long. V was clipped by 6 bases and J by 6 bases; unmatched bases: 4. The germline V gene has CDR1 KGHDR and CDR2 SFDVKD. The DNA of the CDR3 is TGTGCCACCAGTAGCGGGGGGGCCCCCAATGAGCAGTTCTTC. Translation gives CATSSGGAPNEQFF.

This clonotype was counted ten times or more. J is TRBJ1-1 and V is TRBV7-9, with D possibly being TRBD1 (5 bases). The length of the CDR3 is 14 residues. V lost 5 bases, J lost 3 bases, and 13 bases lay in between. CDR1 SEHNR and CDR2 FQNEAQ come from the germline V gene (reference sequence). The CDR3 coding sequence is TGTGCCAGCAGCCGAGGGCCGGGGGACACTGAAGCTTTCTTT. Translating gives CASSRGPGDTEAFF.

This clonotype was found many times. The rearrangement uses TRBV9 and TRBJ2-3; 7 bases agree with TRBD1. This CDR3 is 16 amino acids long. The germline gives CDR1 SGDLS, CDR2 YYNGEE. The V gene end was trimmed by 2 bases and the J gene end by 4 bases; junction bases not matched to a gene: 10. CDR3 amino acids: CASSVRQGVGADTQYF. The CDR3 DNA reads TGTGCCAGCAGCGTCCGACAGGGTGTTGGGGCAGATACGCAGTATTTT.

This clonotype was recorded at least ten times. V usage is TRBV20-1 and J usage is TRBJ2-2; TRBD1 is a possible D gene (5 bases). The CDR3 consists of 14 residues. The V gene's germline CDR1 is DFQATT and CDR2 SNEGSKA (reference sequence). Trimming shortened V by 3 bases and J by 1 base, and 9 bases separated the two germline ends. The CDR3 DNA reads TGCAGTGCTAGCCCGACAGTGAACACCGGGGAGCTGTTTTTT. Its translation: CSASPTVNTGELFF.

As to this clonotype: This clone may be a read error of a much larger clone one base away. In nucleotides, the CDR3 is TGCAGTGCTAGGCGTCGCAGCACAGATACGCAGTATTTT. Its protein is CSARRRSTDTQYF. The chain joins TRBV20-1 to TRBJ2-3; unclear D gene. Germline V lookup: CDR1 DFQATT, CDR2 SNEGSKA (reference sequence). V was cut by 3 bases and J by 0 bases, with 7 bases left in between. The CDR3 has 13 amino acids.

This chain connects TRBV19 to TRBJ1-6; D is perhaps TRBD1 (5 bases). The CDR3 has 14 amino acids. The germline CDR1 and CDR2 sequences are LNHDA and SQIVND (reference sequence). V lost 5 bases and J 11 bases, leaving 16 bases between the germline ends. CDR3 amino acids: CASSFRDSLAPLHF. The CDR3 nucleotides read TGTGCCAGTAGTTTCCGGGACTCCTTGGCACCCCTCCACTTT.

This clonotype was seen repeatedly, ten times or more. The rearrangement uses TRBV6-5 and TRBJ2-5, with a tentative D call TRBD2 (6 bases). This CDR3 comprises 13 residues. The V gene lost 5 bases and the J gene lost 6 bases, with 13 bases spanning the gap. Germline lookup yields CDR1 MNHEY and CDR2 SVGAGI. In nucleotides, the CDR3 is TGTGCCAGCAGTCCACCGGGGGTCCAGACCCAGTACTTC. Residues: CASSPPGVQTQYF.

In this sample, this clonotype turned up many times. V is TRBV19 and J is TRBJ2-4; TRBD2 is a possible D gene (6 bases). The CDR3 is 15 residues long. The V end lost 3 bases, the J end lost 3 bases, and 12 bases lay between the germline ends. Germline assignment: CDR1 LNHDA and CDR2 SQIVND (reference sequence). The CDR3 DNA reads as TGTGCCAGTAGTATGGGGGGAAACGACAAAAACATTCAGTACTTC. Its translation is CASSMGGNDKNIQYF.

This clonotype was counted at least ten times. The chain has TRBV6-2 or TRBV6-3 and TRBJ2-2; D call uncertain. The germline V gene encodes CDR1 MNHEY and CDR2 SVGEGT. V was shortened by 4 bases and J by 4 bases, with 10 bases between the two germline ends. The CDR3 is 14 residues long. CDR3 sequence (DNA): TGTGCCAGCAGTTCACCGGGCACCACCGGGGAGCTGTTTTTT. This gives the protein CASSSPGTTGELFF.

Many counts were recorded for this clonotype. This chain uses TRBV5-1 with TRBJ2-7, with 7 bases identical to TRBD1. V lost 7 bases, J lost 5 bases, and 12 bases stayed unmatched. Germline CDR1 and CDR2: SGHRS and YFSETQ. The CDR3 loop spans 14 amino acids. CDR3 DNA: TGCGCCAGCGAGAGGGGGCAGGGCGGAGACGAGCAGTACTTC. It yields the protein CASERGQGGDEQYF.

This clonotype was seen ten or more times. The chain uses TRBV20-1 and TRBJ2-3; tentatively, D is TRBD1 (6 bases). V lost 5 bases to trimming and J lost 3 bases, with 15 bases between them. The CDR3 has 14 residues. Germline loops: CDR1 DFQATT, CDR2 SNEGSKA (reference sequence). The CDR3 nucleotides are TGCAGTGCTGAACAGGGATTTTTTACAGATACGCAGTATTTT. Translated, it gives CSAEQGFFTDTQYF.

This clonotype was detected a few times. The rearrangement uses TRBV11-2 and TRBJ2-2; 8 bases match TRBD1. The CDR3 has 15 amino acids. Germline-derived CDR1 and CDR2 are SGHAT and FQNNGV. V was pared by 4 bases and J by 4 bases, with 5 bases of the junction left unmatched. The CDR3, as DNA: TGTGCCAGCAGCTACAGGGGGTTAGGCACCGGGGAGCTGTTTTTT. Its translation: CASSYRGLGTGELFF. Full variable domain (remainder filled in from reference TRBV11-2 and TRBJ2-2): EAGVAQSPRYKIIEKRQSVAFWCNPISGHATLYWYQQILGQGPKLLIQFQNNGVVDDSQLPKDRFSAERLKGVDSTLKIQPAKLEDSAVYLCASSYRGLGTGELFFGEGSRLTVL.

A few counts support this clonotype. This chain links TRBV28 with TRBJ2-3, with D perhaps TRBD1 or TRBD2 (5 bases each). Germline lookup yields CDR1 MDHEN and CDR2 SYDVKM. V dropped 6 bases and J dropped 8 bases, with 27 bases sitting between them. The CDR3 length is 17 residues. In DNA, the CDR3 is TGTGCCAGCAGACCGGGACGGATCTTCGTTAAGGACCGTACGCAGTATTTT. It codes for CASRPGRIFVKDRTQYF.

This clonotype was detected ten times or more. The J gene is TRBJ2-1, the V gene TRBV5-1; 7 bases align to TRBD1. This CDR3 region has 16 residues. Trimming cost V 0 bases and J 9 bases; bases outside gene matches: 12. In germline, CDR1 is SGHRS, CDR2 YFSETQ. This CDR3 is CASSLGRGQRTGEQFF. CDR3 in DNA: TGCGCCAGCAGCTTGGGCCGGGGACAGCGGACCGGTGAGCAGTTCTTC.

Only one count was recorded for this clonotype. V is TRBV2 and J is TRBJ1-2; D not resolved. CDR1 and CDR2 (germline): SNHLY, FYNNEI. The CDR3 sequence is 14 residues long. The V end was cut by 7 bases, the J end by 4 bases, with 16 bases between. The CDR3 loop is CASTLIGSLYGYTF. The CDR3 nucleotides read TGTGCCAGCACCTTAATAGGATCCCTCTATGGCTACACCTTC.

CDR3 nucleotides: TGTGCCAGCAGCTCGGGCGGGGACAACACAGATACGCAGTATTTT. Residues: CASSSGGDNTDTQYF. The rearrangement uses TRBV21-1 and TRBJ2-3; the tabulated D call, TRBD1, remains unverified against the DNA. TRBV21-1 counts as a pseudogene. The CDR3 has 15 residues.

This clonotype was counted only a few times. The V gene is TRBV7-2, the J gene TRBJ1-1; the D is unclear. Trimming took 5 bases from V and 11 from J, leaving 18 bases between them. CDR3 length equals 13 residues. Per the germline V gene, CDR1 is SGHTA and CDR2 is FQGNSA. DNA for the CDR3: TGTGCCAGCAGCCTTCGTGGGGTGAAGGTGGCTTTCTTT. Residues: CASSLRGVKVAFF.

In its sample, this clonotype was seen many times. The chain has TRBV6-5 and TRBJ2-7, with D unclear. The ends were cut back, 2 bases at V and 1 base at J, with 9 bases in the middle. Germline V gene lookup returns CDR1 MNHEY and CDR2 SVGAGI. The CDR3 loop spans 14 amino acids. The CDR3, as DNA: TGTGCCAGCAGTTACAGTTCGGGTTCCTACGAGCAGTACTTC. Protein product: CASSYSSGSYEQYF.

This clonotype was seen repeatedly, ten times or more. The chain recombines TRBV5-1 with TRBJ1-2, with D possibly being TRBD1 (6 bases). V gave up 3 bases and J gave up 2 bases, with 8 bases separating them. Germline V lookup: CDR1 SGHRS, CDR2 YFSETQ. This CDR3 spans 13 amino acids. The chain's CDR3 is CASSWGANYGYTF. The CDR3 region has the DNA TGCGCCAGCAGCTGGGGGGCGAACTATGGCTACACCTTC.

The rearrangement uses TRBV4-3 and TRBJ2-7; D remains ambiguous. The V and J ends lost 0 bases and 3 bases respectively, with 12 bases between them. Germline V lookup: CDR1 LGHNA, CDR2 YSLEER. The CDR3 runs to 15 residues. The CDR3 spells CASSQDLRGFYEQYF. In nucleotides, the CDR3 is TGCGCCAGCAGCCAAGACCTCCGTGGGTTCTACGAGCAGTACTTC.

The table lists this clonotype with a few counts. J is TRBJ2-1 and V is TRBV4-2; D unclear. CDR1 and CDR2 from the germline V gene are LGHNA and YNFKEQ. V was pared by 0 bases and J by 8 bases, with 5 bases between. This CDR3 comprises 12 residues. The chain's CDR3 is CASSQDRHEQFF. The CDR3 DNA is TGTGCCAGCAGCCAAGATAGACATGAGCAGTTCTTC.

This clonotype was counted many times. The J gene is TRBJ2-2, the V gene TRBV5-1, with D perhaps TRBD1 (6 bases). Trimming left V 0 bases short and J 4 bases short, with 10 bases between. The CDR3 runs 15 residues. In germline, CDR1 is SGHRS, CDR2 YFSETQ. The CDR3 sequence is CASSLDRVITGELFF. For the CDR3, the DNA is TGCGCCAGCAGCTTGGACAGGGTTATCACCGGGGAGCTGTTTTTT.